The entry below describes one T cell receptor (beta chain). This clone appeared once. Its cognate antigen has yet to be identified. No quality values exist for individual bases; no much larger clone is one base distant. TCRbeta CDR3 regions were amplified from genomic DNA using the immunoSEQ Assay, a bias-controlled multiplex PCR. The authors processed their data as follows. The number of nucleated cells in each sample was estimated from the amplification of reference gene primers within the assay. To quantify the absolute abundance of each unique TCRbeta CDR3 rearrangement, sequence reads were collapsed and filtered. For each sample, productive Simpson clonality was calculated as the square root of Simpson's diversity index across productive rearrangements. The source is immuneACCESS, and TCRdb retained only in-frame sequences with V and J called. Part of the clones is not carried over; for the studies checked, unresolved V genes explain less than half of this, and the remainder is unexplained. The V and J calls and clone size are taken from that table; D and trimming were inferred from the DNA. The sample table shows approximately 220,000 clones, and around 86% are seen once. The ten largest clones capture over 2.5% of the sample.

The data were obtained in a study of blood T cell repertoires in COVID-19 (dated by TCRdb to 2018 to 2020). In the study overall: The collaborator samples originated in the United States, Italy and Spain and spanned the acute and convalescent phases of COVID-19. The dataset comprised deeply sampled blood TCRbeta repertoires from subjects exposed to, actively infected with, or recovered from COVID-19. Where HLA class I and class II types were available, the types were taken from metadata supplied by the sample provider, not from assay-based typing. The repertoires were released in a freely available public database intended as a resource for research on the immune response to SARS-CoV-2. The samples were drawn from two sources: the first 160 participants of the ongoing ImmuneRACE study, and some 1,300 subjects contributed by 6 global collaborators. Nearly every sample came with metadata listing a de-identified subject ID, COVID-19 status, age in years and sex. The prospective study material was composed of cDNA or gDNA derived from T cells, B-cell-depleted T cells, or PBMCs.

Reading the germline V gene (reference sequence) gives CDR1 MNHEY and CDR2 SMNVEV. From the cysteine up to the phenylalanine, the CDR3 has a length of 15 residues. Only the CDR3 DNA is retained, 45 bases long and in frame from the first base. Here V drops 4 bases and J drops 3 bases, and the junction holds 2 bases not matched to any gene. The collaborating institutions used their own protocols to collect whole blood in K2EDTA tubes. Collaborator samples were shipped for TCRbeta analysis as frozen whole blood, isolated PBMCs, or DNA extracted from either sample type. The study at large found these results: The quantity of clinical and demographic metadata differed by source and by participant and was supplied without curation.

The sequenced sample consisted of peripheral blood. The sequence was obtained from a man aged 60 to 75 with acute or convalescent COVID-19. The chain employs TRBV27 and TRBJ2-1, with TRBD1 matching 11 junction bases. The CDR3 has the sequence CASSSDRGLYNEQFF. The sequenced DNA: TGTGCCAGCAGTTCGGACAGGGGGCTCTACAATGAGCAGTTCTTC.